A single sample is the source of the 18 T cell receptor beta chains below, sequenced in a study of chemoradiotherapy in HPV16-positive cancers. The table came from immunoSEQ multiplex PCR; TCRdb's copy has only in-frame clones and leaves some out. The table has 30,000 to 50,000 clones, more than 65% seen once; the top ten hold about 5.5%. Sequences were derived from blood, sampled from a patient who underwent chemoradiotherapy. These receptors were obtained from a human donor with HPV-associated anogenital cancer.

This rearrangement joins TRBV11-2 to TRBJ1-2, with D perhaps matching TRBD1 (5 bases). V gave up 3 bases and J gave up 4 bases, with 18 bases separating them. Germline assignment: CDR1 SGHAT and CDR2 FQNNGV. The CDR3 extends over 16 amino acids. The CDR3 DNA reads as TGTGCCAGCAGCTTGAGAGGCCAGGGCATCGCCTATGGCTACACCTTC. This sequence encodes CASSLRGQGIAYGYTF.

This chain joins TRBV20-1 and TRBJ1-5; D is possibly TRBD1 (5 bases). This CDR3 spans 11 amino acids. The V end was cut by 6 bases, the J end by 7 bases, with 10 bases between. Germline CDR1 and CDR2: DFQATT and SNEGSKA (reference sequence). The DNA for the CDR3 is TGCAGTGCAACAGGTGGCCAGCCCCAGCATTTT. It translates to CSATGGQPQHF.

The chain combines TRBV11-2 with TRBJ1-1; D not resolved. V lost 0 bases to trimming and J lost 9 bases, with 11 bases between them. From germline, CDR1 is SGHAT and CDR2 FQNNGV. CDR3 length equals 13 residues. As DNA, the CDR3 is TGTGCCAGCAGCTTAGATGGCGGTATGAAAGCTTTCTTT. Protein sequence: CASSLDGGMKAFF.

The gene calls are TRBV5-1 and TRBJ2-3; D uncertain. The germline CDR1 and CDR2 sequences are SGHRS and YFSETQ. The length of the CDR3 is 14 residues. V was shortened by 0 bases and J by 0 bases, with 5 bases between the two germline ends. The CDR3 loop reads CASSLVGSTDTQYF. In DNA form, the CDR3 reads TGCGCCAGCAGCTTGGTGGGAAGCACAGATACGCAGTATTTT.

CDR3 sequence (DNA): TGTGCCATCAGGGACAATCAAGGGAACGAGCAGTACTTC. Its protein is CAIRDNQGNEQYF. The chain employs TRBV10-3 and TRBJ2-7; D is perhaps TRBD1 (5 bases). Germline lookup yields CDR1 ENHRY and CDR2 SYGVKD. The CDR3 consists of 13 residues. V was trimmed by 6 bases and J by 5 bases, leaving 14 bases between them.

This clone has a handful of counts. The chain is built from TRBV19 and TRBJ1-6; D remains unclear. Trimming took off 3 bases at V and 9 bases at J, with 12 bases between the two ends. Germline CDR1 and CDR2: LNHDA and SQIVND (reference sequence). The CDR3 is made up of 14 amino acids. The CDR3 nucleotides are TGTGCCAGTAGTATGCCGGGGAGAGGTTCACCCCTCCACTTT. Its translation is CASSMPGRGSPLHF.

This clone showed up just once. The V gene is TRBV6-5, the J gene TRBJ2-5; D may correspond to TRBD1 or TRBD2 (6 bases each). The CDR3 sequence is 13 residues long. Germline CDR1 and CDR2: MNHEY and SVGAGI. The V end lost 8 bases, the J end lost 5 bases, and 15 bases lay between the germline ends. CDR3 region: CASRLQGRETQYF. The CDR3 DNA reads as TGTGCCAGCCGCCTCCAGGGGAGGGAGACCCAGTACTTC.

The J gene is TRBJ2-6, the V gene TRBV7-3; D is possibly TRBD1 (6 bases). This CDR3 has 17 amino acids. Per the germline V gene, CDR1 is SGHTA and CDR2 is FQGTGA. The V end was cut by 0 bases, the J end by 0 bases, with 9 bases between. The CDR3 bases are TGTGCCAGCAGCTTAACTGGGACAAGCTCTGGGGCCAACGTCCTGACTTTC. This translates into CASSLTGTSSGANVLTF.

This clone turned up a few times. CDR3 protein: CSVGSENTGELFF. CDR3 coding DNA: TGCAGCGTTGGATCAGAAAACACCGGGGAGCTGTTTTTT. The genes are TRBV29-1 and TRBJ2-2; D call uncertain. Germline V gene data show CDR1 as SQVTM and CDR2 as ANQGSEA. The CDR3 consists of 13 residues. Trimming pared 4 bases from V and 2 bases from J, leaving 8 bases between.

This chain uses TRBV27 with TRBJ1-6, with TRBD1 as a possible D gene (6 bases). V lost 6 bases and J 7 bases, leaving 19 bases between the germline ends. The CDR3 totals 16 residues. Germline V CDR1 and CDR2: MNHEY, SMNVEV (reference sequence). The CDR3 nucleotides are TGTGCCAGCAGCCTTTATAGGACAGCGGAGAATTCACCCCTCCACTTT. Its translation: CASSLYRTAENSPLHF.

This clone is a singleton in its sample. The chain links TRBV4-1 to TRBJ1-1; unclear D gene. V was clipped by 2 bases and J by 6 bases, with 10 bases between them. CDR3 length: 13 amino acids. The germline V gene encodes CDR1 MGHRA and CDR2 YSYEKL. Here the CDR3 reads CASSQYPGSEAFF. Written as DNA, the CDR3 is TGCGCCAGCAGCCAATACCCGGGATCTGAAGCTTTCTTT.

The J gene is TRBJ2-1, the V gene TRBV10-2, with 12 bases lining up with TRBD2. CDR3 length equals 15 residues. Looked up from germline, CDR1 is WSHSY and CDR2 is SAAADI. The junction had 7 bases not matched to a gene; V was cut back by 4 bases and J by 9 bases. The CDR3 here is CASSVSSGGAGEQFF. In nucleotides, the CDR3 is TGCGCCAGCAGTGTTTCTAGCGGGGGGGCCGGTGAGCAGTTCTTC.

This clone was seen more than once but under ten times. This chain links TRBV2 with TRBJ1-2; unclear D gene. The CDR3 runs 12 residues. The V and J ends lost 2 bases and 14 bases respectively, with 15 bases between them. CDR1 is SNHLY and CDR2 is FYNNEI in the germline V gene. The CDR3 loop is CASSEPAGMWTF. The CDR3 bases are TGTGCCAGCAGTGAACCAGCGGGAATGTGGACCTTC.

J is TRBJ2-5 and V is TRBV19, with unresolved D. From germline, CDR1 is LNHDA and CDR2 SQIVND (reference sequence). The V end was cut by 3 bases, the J end by 2 bases, with 7 bases between. The CDR3 runs to 13 residues. CDR3 amino acids: CASSIYLQETQYF. For the CDR3, the DNA is TGTGCCAGTAGTATCTACTTACAAGAGACCCAGTACTTC.

The chain carries TRBV19 and TRBJ1-3; TRBD1 agrees at 8 bases. Germline loops: CDR1 LNHDA, CDR2 SQIVND (reference sequence). There are 16 residues in the CDR3. V lost 2 bases to trimming and J lost 0 bases; unmatched junction nucleotides: 3. The CDR3 nucleotides are TGTGCCAGTAGTATATGGCAGGGGGCCTCTGGAAACACCATATATTTT. It specifies CASSIWQGASGNTIYF.

This sequence joins TRBV5-5 and TRBJ1-1; weak D call: TRBD1 (6 bases). The CDR3 has 15 amino acids. Germline V gene data show CDR1 as SGHKS and CDR2 as YYEKEE (reference sequence). Trimming took off 5 bases at V and 2 bases at J, with 16 bases between the two ends. In nucleotides, the CDR3 is TGTGCCAGCAGTCGGGTGGGGGGGCTAAACACTGAAGCTTTCTTT. It translates to CASSRVGGLNTEAFF.

This clone has only one observation. V is TRBV5-8 and J is TRBJ1-1; D remains unclear. V dropped 2 bases and J dropped 3 bases, with 8 bases sitting between them. Germline values: CDR1 SGHTS, CDR2 YDEGEE. The CDR3 spans 13 residues. The CDR3 reads CASSFIGYTEAFF. CDR3 DNA sequence: TGTGCCAGCAGCTTTATTGGTTACACTGAAGCTTTCTTT.

A few counts support this clone. The chain recombines TRBV5-1 with TRBJ1-2; D is possibly TRBD1 (5 bases). Trimming left V 4 bases short and J 8 bases short, with 18 bases between. The germline V gene has CDR1 SGHRS and CDR2 YFSETQ. The CDR3 has 14 amino acids. DNA for the CDR3: TGCGCCAGCAGCCCCCAGGGACCCTCTGGGGGCTACACCTTC. Residues: CASSPQGPSGGYTF.